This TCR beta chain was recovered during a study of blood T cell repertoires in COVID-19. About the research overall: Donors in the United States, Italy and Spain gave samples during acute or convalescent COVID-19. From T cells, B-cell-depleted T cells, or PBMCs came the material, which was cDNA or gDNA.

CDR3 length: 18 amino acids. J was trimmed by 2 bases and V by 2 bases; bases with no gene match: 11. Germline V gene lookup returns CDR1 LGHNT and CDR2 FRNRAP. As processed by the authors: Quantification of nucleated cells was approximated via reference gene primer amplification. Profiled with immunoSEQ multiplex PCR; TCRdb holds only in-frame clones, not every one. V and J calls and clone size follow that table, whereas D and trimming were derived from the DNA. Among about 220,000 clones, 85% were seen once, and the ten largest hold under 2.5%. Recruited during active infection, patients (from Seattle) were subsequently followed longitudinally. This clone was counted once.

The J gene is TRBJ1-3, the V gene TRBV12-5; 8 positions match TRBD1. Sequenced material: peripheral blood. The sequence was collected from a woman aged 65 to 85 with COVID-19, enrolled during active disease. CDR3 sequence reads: CASGLLTGTGGTGNTIYF. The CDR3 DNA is TGTGCTAGTGGTTTGTTAACCGGGACAGGAGGAACTGGAAACACCATATATTTT.